A single sample gave rise to the 20 T cell receptor beta chains below, sequenced in a study of blood T cells in healthy people across ages (dated by TCRdb to between 2014 and 2016). Libraries came from 5' RACE. A second PCR of about 7 to 12 cycles was run with a J-beta primer mix and a sample-barcoded 5' primer. TCRdb reworked the public reads: Q25 trimming with fastp, MiXCR clone assembly, productive beta chains retained. Rows matching on CDR3 protein sequence are summarized as one entry with the most common DNA and genes. Present in this sample are 1.8 million or so distinct CDR3 sequences, roughly two fifths of which were seen just once. The ten largest account for 23% of the sample. The sequenced material came from blood. These receptors all come from a human donor in good health.

This clonotype has only a few counts. This chain connects TRBV7-2 to TRBJ1-1; D is ambiguous. Trimming removed 1 base at V and 5 bases at J, with 8 bases between. In germline, CDR1 is SGHTA, CDR2 FQGNSA. The CDR3 has 13 residues. The CDR3 here is CASSLVPGTEAFF. The CDR3 nucleotides are TGTGCCAGCAGCTTAGTTCCAGGTACTGAAGCTTTCTTT.

In its sample, this clonotype was seen a few times. V is TRBV7-8 and J is TRBJ2-3; D may be TRBD1 or TRBD2 (5 bases each). V gave up 5 bases and J gave up 6 bases, with 18 bases separating them. Per the germline V gene, CDR1 is SGHVS and CDR2 is FQNEAQ. The CDR3 is 15 amino acids. CDR3 nucleotide sequence: TGTGCCAGCAGCCTCCAGGGACCCGGGATCGATACGCAGTATTTT. Translating gives CASSLQGPGIDTQYF.

This clonotype showed up just a few times. The chain combines TRBV29-1 with TRBJ2-1; TRBD2 aligns across 11 bases. Trimming took 5 bases from V and 6 from J; bases not matched to a gene: 9. The CDR3 has 15 amino acids. Germline V lookup: CDR1 SQVTM, CDR2 ANQGSEA. The CDR3 DNA sequence: TGCAGCGTTTATCCTACTAGCGGGGGCGGCAATGAGCAGTTCTTC. The encoded protein is CSVYPTSGGGNEQFF.

This clonotype occurred a few times. The V and J genes are TRBV15 and TRBJ2-1, with 11 bases aligning to TRBD2. CDR1 LNHNV and CDR2 YYDKDF come from the germline V gene (reference sequence). The CDR3 has 15 amino acids. V shed 3 bases and J 8 bases; nucleotides not matched to a gene: 6. In nucleotides, the CDR3 is TGTGCCACCAGCAGCGGGACTAGCGGTGGGGATGAGCAGTTCTTC. Translating gives CATSSGTSGGDEQFF.

V usage is TRBV25-1 and J usage is TRBJ2-5; D is possibly TRBD1 (5 bases). Germline V lookup: CDR1 MGHDK, CDR2 SYGVNS. The CDR3 has 15 amino acids. Trimming left V 5 bases short and J 0 bases short, with 13 bases between. The CDR3 region has the DNA TGTGCCAGCAGTCCACAGGCGTGGTACCAAGAGACCCAGTACTTC. This sequence encodes CASSPQAWYQETQYF.

V gene TRBV4-1 combines with J gene TRBJ2-2, with 7 bases that match TRBD1. CDR1 is MGHRA and CDR2 is YSYEKL in the germline V gene. Trimming cost V 4 bases and J 4 bases; bases outside gene matches: 9. The CDR3 is 16 amino acids. The CDR3 DNA reads TGCGCCAGCAGCCTCCATACCGGGACAGTCACCGGGGAGCTGTTTTTT. Translation: CASSLHTGTVTGELFF.

This chain uses TRBV7-2 with TRBJ1-1; no definite D call. V shed 8 bases and J shed 5 bases, with 12 bases lying between them. The CDR3 consists of 12 residues. Looked up from germline, CDR1 is SGHTA and CDR2 is FQGNSA. CDR3 bases: TGTGCCAGCCTTTTCGCCGGGACTGAAGCTTTCTTT. Amino acids: CASLFAGTEAFF.

This clonotype was counted between two and nine times. V gene TRBV6-2 or TRBV6-3 combines with J gene TRBJ2-1; 11 positions match TRBD2. The CDR3 sequence is 15 residues long. Trimming removed 4 bases from V and 5 bases from J; junction bases left unmatched: 4. The germline V gene has CDR1 MNHEY and CDR2 SVGEGT. The chain's CDR3 is CASSLPGLADNEQFF. The CDR3 region has the DNA TGTGCCAGCAGTTTACCGGGACTAGCGGACAATGAGCAGTTCTTC.

This clonotype appeared a few times. The chain combines TRBV4-1 with TRBJ1-2; TRBD1 is a possible D gene (5 bases). Germline lookup yields CDR1 MGHRA and CDR2 YSYEKL. This CDR3 has 16 amino acids. Trimming pared 2 bases from V and 4 bases from J, leaving 17 bases between. The CDR3 nucleotides read TGCGCCAGCAGCCAAATGAGTAAGAGGGGTAGCTATGGCTACACCTTC. Residues: CASSQMSKRGSYGYTF.

The V call is TRBV20-1, the J call TRBJ1-2; D is possibly TRBD1 (5 bases). Germline values: CDR1 DFQATT, CDR2 SNEGSKA (reference sequence). V lost 3 bases to trimming and J lost 4 bases, with 12 bases between them. The CDR3 extends over 13 amino acids. The CDR3 region has the DNA TGCAGTGCTAGGCGGGCAACAGGCTATGGCTACACCTTC. Translating it yields CSARRATGYGYTF.

The rearrangement joins TRBV12-3 or TRBV12-4 to TRBJ2-1; no clear D. The CDR3 runs 12 residues. Trimming stripped 8 bases from V and 6 bases from J, with 11 bases between. The CDR3 reads CASGSDLNEQFF. The CDR3 coding sequence is TGTGCCAGCGGGTCAGACCTCAATGAGCAGTTCTTC.

The rearrangement joins TRBV7-2 to TRBJ2-3, with D perhaps being TRBD1 or TRBD2 (6 bases each). Germline V lookup: CDR1 SGHTA, CDR2 FQGNSA. There are 16 residues in the CDR3. Trimming stripped 5 bases from V and 5 bases from J, with 20 bases between. The DNA for the CDR3 is TGTGCCAGCAGCGGAGGTCCTCGGGGGCCGGTAGATACGCAGTATTTT. Translated: CASSGGPRGPVDTQYF. Full variable domain (outside the CDR3, taken from reference TRBV7-2 and TRBJ2-3): GAGVSQSPSNKVTEKGKDVELRCDPISGHTALYWYRQSLGQGLEFLIYFQGNSAPDKSGLPSDRFSAERTGGSVSTLTIQRTQQEDSAVYLCASSGGPRGPVDTQYFGPGTRLTVL.

This clonotype showed up just a few times. The J gene is TRBJ2-4, the V gene TRBV7-2; D possibly corresponds to TRBD2 (5 bases). The J call may be mistaken, given a closer DNA end match to TRBJ2-7. The CDR3 spans 15 residues. The V gene's germline CDR1 is SGHTA and CDR2 FQGNSA. CDR3 bases: TGTGCCAGCAGCTTAGATGGCGGGTCGCGCTACGAGCAGTACTTC. Translating it yields CASSLDGGSRYEQYF.

This clonotype was detected many times. The genes are TRBV28 and TRBJ2-7; a weak D match, TRBD1 (8 bases). This CDR3 has 13 amino acids. The germline gives CDR1 MDHEN, CDR2 SYDVKM. Trimming took 6 bases from V and 6 from J, leaving 15 bases between them. The CDR3 spells CASRTNRGGEQYF. DNA for the CDR3: TGTGCCAGCAGAACTAACAGGGGGGGCGAGCAGTACTTC.

The chain employs TRBV21-1 and TRBJ1-6; whether TRBD1, the table's D call, matches the DNA was not checked. TRBV21-1 is described as a pseudogene. The CDR3 is 15 amino acids. The CDR3 DNA is TGTGCCAGCAGCTCCCGACGGCCGAATAATTCACCCCTCCACTTT. The encoded protein is CASSSRRPNNSPLHF.

The chain has TRBV30 and TRBJ1-2, with no clear D. The CDR3 consists of 14 residues. The germline V gene has CDR1 GTSNPN and CDR2 SVGIG (reference sequence). V lost 5 bases and J lost 0, with 13 bases in between. The CDR3 DNA follows: TGTGCCTGGGGTGGACGGATAGCTAACTATGGCTACACCTTC. Its translation is CAWGGRIANYGYTF.

The chain is built from TRBV30 and TRBJ2-6, with D tentatively TRBD2 (6 bases). The V and J ends lost 5 bases and 0 bases respectively, with 14 bases between them. The CDR3 contains 16 residues. Germline values: CDR1 GTSNPN, CDR2 SVGIG (reference sequence). DNA of the CDR3: TGTGCCTGGGATTTGGGGGGATACTCTGGGGCCAACGTCCTGACTTTC. It encodes CAWDLGGYSGANVLTF.

The chain has TRBV29-1 and TRBJ2-7; maybe TRBD1 (5 bases). Germline CDR1 SQVTM, CDR2 ANQGSEA. The CDR3 contains 14 residues. V lost 0 bases, J lost 3 bases, and 12 bases lay in between. The CDR3 nucleotides read TGCAGCGTTGAAGATGAGGACACTAACTACGAGCAGTACTTC. Translated, it gives CSVEDEDTNYEQYF.

This clonotype was counted between two and nine times. This sequence joins TRBV20-1 and TRBJ2-3; TRBD2 aligns across 9 bases. V gave up 5 bases and J gave up 0 bases; unmatched junction bases: 6. CDR3 length: 15 amino acids. Germline lookup yields CDR1 DFQATT and CDR2 SNEGSKA (reference sequence). The chain's CDR3 is CSASGGGASTDTQYF. Here the CDR3 DNA reads TGCAGTGCTTCTGGCGGGGGGGCTAGCACAGATACGCAGTATTTT.

This clonotype came up a few times. The V call is TRBV5-1, the J call TRBJ2-1; possibly TRBD2 for D (6 bases). From germline, CDR1 is SGHRS and CDR2 YFSETQ. The ends were cut back, 5 bases at V and 5 bases at J, with 11 bases in the middle. This CDR3 region has 13 residues. CDR3 region: CASRDYPNNEQFF. DNA of the CDR3: TGCGCCAGCAGGGACTACCCTAACAATGAGCAGTTCTTC.